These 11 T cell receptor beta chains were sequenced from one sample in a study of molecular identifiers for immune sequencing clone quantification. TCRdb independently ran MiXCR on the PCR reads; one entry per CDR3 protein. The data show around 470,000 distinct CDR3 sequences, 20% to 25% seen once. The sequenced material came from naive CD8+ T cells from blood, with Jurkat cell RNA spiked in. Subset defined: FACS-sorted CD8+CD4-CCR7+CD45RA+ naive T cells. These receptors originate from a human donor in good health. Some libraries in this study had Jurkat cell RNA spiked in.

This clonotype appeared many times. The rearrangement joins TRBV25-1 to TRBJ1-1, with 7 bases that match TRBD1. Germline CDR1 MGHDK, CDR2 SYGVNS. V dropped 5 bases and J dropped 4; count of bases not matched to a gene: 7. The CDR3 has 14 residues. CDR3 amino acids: CASSLGPGGTEAFF. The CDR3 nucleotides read TGTGCCAGCAGTCTAGGACCAGGGGGCACTGAAGCTTTCTTT.

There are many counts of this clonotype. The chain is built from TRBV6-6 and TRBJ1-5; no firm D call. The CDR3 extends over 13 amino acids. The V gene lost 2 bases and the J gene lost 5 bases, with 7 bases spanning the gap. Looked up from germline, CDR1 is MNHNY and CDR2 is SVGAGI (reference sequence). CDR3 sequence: CASSYEGYQPQHF. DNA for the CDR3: TGTGCCAGCAGTTACGAGGGTTATCAGCCCCAGCATTTT.

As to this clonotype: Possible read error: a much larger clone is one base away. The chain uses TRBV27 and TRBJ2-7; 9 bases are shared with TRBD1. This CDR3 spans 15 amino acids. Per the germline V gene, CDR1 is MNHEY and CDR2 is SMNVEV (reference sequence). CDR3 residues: CASCLLGQGTYEQYF. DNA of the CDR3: TGTGCCAGCTGTTTATTGGGACAGGGTACCTACGAGCAGTACTTC.

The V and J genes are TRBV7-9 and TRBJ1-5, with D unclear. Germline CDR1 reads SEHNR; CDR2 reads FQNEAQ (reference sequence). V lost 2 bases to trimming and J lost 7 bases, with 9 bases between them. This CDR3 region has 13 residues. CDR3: CASSLSPGQPQHF. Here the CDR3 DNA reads TGTGCCAGCAGCTTAAGCCCGGGGCAGCCCCAGCATTTT.

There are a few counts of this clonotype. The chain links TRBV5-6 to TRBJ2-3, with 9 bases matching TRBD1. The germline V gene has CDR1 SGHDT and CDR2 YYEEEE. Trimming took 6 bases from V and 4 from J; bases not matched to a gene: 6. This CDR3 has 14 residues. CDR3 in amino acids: CASTQRTGADTQYF. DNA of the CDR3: TGTGCCAGCACCCAGAGGACAGGGGCAGATACGCAGTATTTT. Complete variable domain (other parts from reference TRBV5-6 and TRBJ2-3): DAGVTQSPTHLIKTRGQQVTLRCSPKSGHDTVSWYQQALGQGPQFIFQYYEEEERQRGNFPDRFSGHQFPNYSSELNVNALLLGDSALYLCASTQRTGADTQYFGPGTRLTVL.

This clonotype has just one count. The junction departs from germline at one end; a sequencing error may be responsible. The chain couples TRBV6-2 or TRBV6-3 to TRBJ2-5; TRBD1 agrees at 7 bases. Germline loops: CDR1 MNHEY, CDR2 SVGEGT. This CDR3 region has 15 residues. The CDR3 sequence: CASSYARQGPESQYF. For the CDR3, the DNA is TGTGCCAGCAGTTACGCTCGACAGGGACCAGAGTCCCAGTACTTC.

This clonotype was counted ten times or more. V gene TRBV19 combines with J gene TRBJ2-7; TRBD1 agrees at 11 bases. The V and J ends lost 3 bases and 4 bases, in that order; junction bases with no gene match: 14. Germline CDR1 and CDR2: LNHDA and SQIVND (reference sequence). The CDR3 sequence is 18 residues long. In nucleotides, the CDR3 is TGTGCCAGTAGTATCGGTCTATCAGCGGGACAGGGGGTTTACGAGCAGTACTTC. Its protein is CASSIGLSAGQGVYEQYF.

CDR3: CATSDGVYEQYF. DNA for the CDR3: TGTGCCACCAGTGATGGGGTCTACGAGCAGTACTTC. The chain has TRBV24-1 and TRBJ2-7; unclear D gene. The germline V and J ends were trimmed by 3 bases and 3 bases, with 5 bases remaining between them. The CDR3 is made up of 12 amino acids. Per germline, CDR1 KGHDR and CDR2 SFDVKD.

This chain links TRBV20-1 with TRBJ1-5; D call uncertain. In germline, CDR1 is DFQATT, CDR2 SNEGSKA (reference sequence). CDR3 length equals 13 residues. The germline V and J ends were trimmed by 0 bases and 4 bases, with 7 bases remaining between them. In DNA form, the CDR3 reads TGCAGTGCTAGAGATCTTAGAAATCAGCCCCAGCATTTT. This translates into CSARDLRNQPQHF.

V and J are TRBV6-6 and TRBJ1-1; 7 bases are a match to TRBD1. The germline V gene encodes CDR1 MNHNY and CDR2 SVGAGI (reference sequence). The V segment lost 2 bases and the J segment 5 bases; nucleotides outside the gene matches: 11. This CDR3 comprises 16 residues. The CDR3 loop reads CASSYPQGDWDTEAFF. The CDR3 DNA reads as TGTGCCAGCAGTTACCCGCAGGGGGATTGGGATACTGAAGCTTTCTTT.

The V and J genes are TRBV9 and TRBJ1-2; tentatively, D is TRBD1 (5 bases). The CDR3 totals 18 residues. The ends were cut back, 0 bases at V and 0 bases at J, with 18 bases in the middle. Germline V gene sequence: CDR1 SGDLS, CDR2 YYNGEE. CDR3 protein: CASSVAGDPGGANYGYTF. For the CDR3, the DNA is TGTGCCAGCAGCGTAGCTGGGGACCCCGGCGGGGCTAACTATGGCTACACCTTC.